This T cell receptor (beta chain) was captured in a study of identical twins. Study results and limitations: Beta clonotypes that were abundant in cord blood contained fewer insertions, a pattern absent from memory repertoires.

TCRdb called the 5' RACE reads again in MiXCR, with one record for every CDR3 protein. The table shows 300,000 to 400,000 distinct CDR3 sequences, with roughly 12% occurring only once. Concerning this clonotype itself: The antigen remains undetermined.

The CDR3 is 14 amino acids. Per the germline V gene, CDR1 is SGHVS and CDR2 is FNYEAQ. The ends were cut back, 2 bases at V and 6 bases at J, with 11 bases in the middle. In addition, the sample was reused for a study of yellow fever vaccine responses in identical twins. As reported in that work: Twins' vaccine T cell responses were reported to seem partly convergent and partly personalized.

This sequence joins TRBV7-6 and TRBJ1-5, with D perhaps TRBD1 (5 bases). This clonotype was obtained from a woman younger than 30 in good health. Sequencing was performed on CD8+ T cells sorted from blood. This chain's CDR3 is CASSLSGGSQPQHF. The CDR3 coding sequence is TGTGCCAGCAGCTTATCGGGGGGGAGTCAGCCCCAGCATTTT. The whole variable domain, remainder taken from reference TRBV7-6 and TRBJ1-5, is GAGVSQSPRYKVTKRGQDVALRCDPISGHVSLYWYRQALGQGPEFLTYFNYEAQQDKSGLPNDRFSAERPEGSISTLTIQRTEQRDSAMYRCASSLSGGSQPQHFGDGTRLSIL.